This paragraph reports one TCR beta chain. The sample originates from a study of blood T cell repertoires in COVID-19. About the research overall: Donors in the United States, Italy and Spain gave samples during acute or convalescent COVID-19.

The assay was immunoSEQ multiplex PCR, and TCRdb's table has in-frame clones only and misses some. Seen here are roughly 290,000 clones, approximately 92% observed once, and the top ten hold 6.8%. The germline gives CDR1 KGHDR, CDR2 SFDVKD. This CDR3 region has 18 residues. V lost 3 bases and J lost 0, with 20 bases in between. Sequenced input: peripheral blood. This chain links TRBV24-1 with TRBJ2-7; D perhaps matches TRBD2 (6 bases). The sequence derives from a woman in her thirties with COVID-19, enrolled during active disease. The CDR3 DNA is TGTGCCACCAGTGATGGCGGACTAACAAAAAGGAGCTCCTACGAGCAGTACTTC. Its translation: CATSDGGLTKRSSYEQYF.